The table lists the clone carrying this T cell receptor beta chain with many counts. This record comes from a study of blood T cells in healthy people across ages. A sample-barcoded 5' primer and a J-beta primer mix were used in a second PCR of about 7 to 11 cycles. TCRdb re-derived calls from the 5' RACE reads in MiXCR, one entry per CDR3 protein. The sample lists roughly 680,000 distinct CDR3 sequences, 52% occurring once. Germline CDR1 reads SGHRS; CDR2 reads YFSETQ. Trimming took off 0 bases at V and 8 bases at J, with 9 bases between the two ends. The CDR3 sequence is 13 residues long. This chain links TRBV5-1 with TRBJ2-1; the D gene is possibly TRBD2 (5 bases). The sequenced material came from blood. The TCR originated in a woman of 80 years or more in good health. CDR3 nucleotide sequence: TGCGCCAGCAGCTTGGGGGCGGGCGATGAGCAGTTCTTC. Amino acids: CASSLGAGDEQFF.